This TCR beta chain was observed in a study of CXCR3-negative and CXCR3-positive naive CD8 T cells. Notes on the study in general: Higher TRB CDR3 hydrophobicity marked CXCR3-positive naive cells relative to CXCR3-negative naive cells. Naive subsets had comparable surface CD5; TCR strength was inferred from TRB CDR3 properties. TRBV-TRBJ usage was similar across naive CXCR3 subsets but distinct in memory cells.

Carrying UMI labels, the TRB cDNA libraries were prepared through 5' RACE. TCRdb re-called the 5' RACE reads, yielding one record per CDR3 amino acid sequence without DNA. The sample totals about 150,000 distinct CDR3 sequences. In the case of this clonotype: Antigen: not known.

The CDR3 has 16 residues. CDR1 LGHNA and CDR2 YNFKEQ come from the germline V gene. The sorter processed each CD8+ T cell subset in triplicate at about 320,000 cells apiece. CD45RO-CCR7+CD27+CD95- defined naive CD8+ T cells. This TCR was recovered from a human donor in good health. Some clones in this sample may be carry-over from other donors' samples. The V call is TRBV4-2, the J call TRBJ2-7; with no DNA, the TCRdb D assignment of TRBD1 cannot be verified. The sequencing sample was made of naive CXCR3+ CD8+ T cells from blood. Subset given: CD45RO-CCR7+CD27+CD95- naive CD8+ T cells expressing CXCR3 (TNR3+). CDR3 residues: CASSQGRWTGVHEQYF.